This T cell receptor (beta chain) was sequenced during a study of CD8 T cells in Susac syndrome. Sequencing of TCR beta was performed on blood CD8+ and CD4+ T cells. Under recently defined diagnostic criteria, the patients with Susac syndrome qualified as having definite or probable disease. Random hexamers were used to reverse transcribe roughly 0.45 to 1 ug of RNA. Amplification of TCR beta CDR3 spanned 54 Vbeta and 13 Jbeta via immunoSEQ multiplex PCR. TCRdb re-called the immunoSEQ multiplex PCR reads through MiXCR, storing one row per CDR3 protein. The sample carries about 190,000 distinct CDR3 sequences, 90% to 96% recorded once. The table lists this clonotype with a count of one. Sample: CD4+ T cells from PBMCs. The sequence was obtained from a human donor with Susac syndrome.

The CDR3 DNA reads as TGCGCCAGCAGCTTGTCAGGGGGCGGTATGAACACTGAAGCTTTCTTT. It yields the protein CASSLSGGGMNTEAFF. The chain combines TRBV5-1 with TRBJ1-1; 8 nucleotides line up with TRBD1. The trim removed 1 base at V and 0 bases at J, leaving 5 bases unmatched. The CDR3 has 16 residues. CDR1 is SGHRS and CDR2 is YFSETQ in the germline V gene.